Given below is one T cell receptor (beta chain) in context. Antigen unknown. This specimen belongs to a study of blood T cells in healthy people across ages. The overall study: About one barcoded beta molecule per two T cells was captured by template switching. General study findings and limits: CMV status of donors was unknown, possibly confounding expanded clonotype changes. A greater number of naive CD4+ cells and higher diversity distinguished long-lived donors from aged donors.

For the second PCR, which ran for roughly 6 to 12 cycles, a sample-barcoded 5' primer and a J-beta primer mix were used. TCRdb analysed the 5' RACE reads with MiXCR anew, one entry per CDR3 protein. The sample records about 1.8 million distinct CDR3 sequences, just under 50% being singletons. Germline V gene data show CDR1 as MDHEN and CDR2 as SYDVKM. CDR3 length: 16 amino acids. V lost 2 bases to trimming and J lost 1 base, with 11 bases between them. Sequencing was done on a sample of blood. This TCR derives from a woman between 35 and 50 years old in good health. This chain links TRBV28 with TRBJ2-2; D is possibly TRBD2 (6 bases). Written as DNA, the CDR3 is TGTGCCAGCAGTTTAGCAGGGCGGGGGAACACCGGGGAGCTGTTTTTT. This codes for CASSLAGRGNTGELFF. Using reference TRBV28 and TRBJ2-2 for the parts outside the CDR3, the full variable domain is DVKVTQSSRYLVKRTGEKVFLECVQDMDHENMFWYRQDPGLGLRLIYFSYDVKMKEKGDIPEGYSVSREKKERFSLILESASTNQTSMYLCASSLAGRGNTGELFFGEGSRLTVL.